A single sample is the source of the 27 T cell receptor beta chains below, sequenced in a study of follicular helper T cells after annual influenza vaccination. Time point: 2014-2015 season, 7 days after vaccination. Clones were read by immunoSEQ multiplex PCR, and TCRdb kept only the in-frame ones, dropping some. The table records thousands of clones, about 82% of them present only once. Source: CXCR5+ CD38- circulating T follicular helper cells from blood, taken 7 days after influenza vaccination. Subset here: circulating Tfh, non-naive CD4+CXCR5+PD-1+ (ICOS+CD38+ or ICOS-CD38-). Every receptor here comes from an adult who received the influenza vaccine.

This chain links TRBV5-1 with TRBJ1-2, with 7 bases that match TRBD1. V lost 3 bases and J lost 0; bases outside the gene matches: 2. The germline CDR1 and CDR2 sequences are SGHRS and YFSETQ. The CDR3 is 14 amino acids. The CDR3 loop is CASSSGQTNYGYTF. In DNA form, the CDR3 reads TGCGCCAGCAGCTCGGGACAGACTAACTATGGCTACACCTTC.

The chain recombines TRBV19 with TRBJ2-7, with D perhaps matching TRBD2 (5 bases). V dropped 6 bases and J dropped 3 bases, with 15 bases sitting between them. In germline, CDR1 is LNHDA, CDR2 SQIVND (reference sequence). CDR3 length equals 14 residues. CDR3 DNA sequence: TGTGCCAGTAGCTCTGGGTCAGGAGGCTACGAGCAGTACTTC. This codes for CASSSGSGGYEQYF.

V gene TRBV18 combines with J gene TRBJ2-2; TRBD2 agrees at 7 bases. CDR3 length equals 16 residues. Germline V gene lookup returns CDR1 KGHSH and CDR2 LQKENI. The ends lost 5 bases at V and 2 bases at J; junction bases unmatched: 8. The CDR3 nucleotides are TGTGCCAGCTCAGACCGATCTAGCGGTAACACCGGGGAGCTGTTTTTT. Protein sequence: CASSDRSSGNTGELFF.

DNA for the CDR3: TGTGCCTGGAGTTCGGGAGGGCTCACCGGGGAGCTGTTTTTT. It encodes CAWSSGGLTGELFF. This chain connects TRBV30 to TRBJ2-2; 8 nucleotides align to TRBD2. The CDR3 runs to 14 residues. The junction had 3 bases not matched to a gene; V was cut back by 2 bases and J by 4 bases. Germline-derived CDR1 and CDR2 are GTSNPN and SVGIG (reference sequence).

J is TRBJ2-5 and V is TRBV7-3, with D hard to call. Germline V gene data show CDR1 as SGHTA and CDR2 as FQGTGA. Trimming pared 2 bases from V and 0 bases from J, leaving 10 bases between. CDR3 length: 15 residues. CDR3: CASSLSSSNQETQYF. The CDR3 region has the DNA TGTGCCAGCAGCTTATCGAGTAGCAACCAAGAGACCCAGTACTTC.

The chain uses TRBV27 and TRBJ2-7; TRBD2 agrees at 9 bases. V trimming: 7 bases; J trimming: 4 bases; junction bases outside the gene matches: 14. The germline V gene has CDR1 MNHEY and CDR2 SMNVEV (reference sequence). The CDR3 totals 16 residues. Here the CDR3 DNA reads TGTGCCAGCACCTCTAAGGGGGCTAGCGGGGCTTACGAGCAGTACTTC. It is translated as CASTSKGASGAYEQYF.

The chain couples TRBV7-2 to TRBJ2-3; a possible D gene is TRBD1 (6 bases). Per the germline V gene, CDR1 is SGHTA and CDR2 is FQGNSA. Between the trimmed V and J ends, which lost 4 bases and 7 bases, there was a span of 18 bases. The length of the CDR3 is 15 residues. The CDR3 spells CASSYRGGSINTQYF. DNA for the CDR3: TGTGCCAGCAGCTACCGAGGGGGTTCAATCAATACGCAGTATTTT.

This clone was counted a few times. The gene calls are TRBV6-5 and TRBJ2-7; 14 bases map to TRBD2. CDR1 MNHEY and CDR2 SVGAGI come from the germline V gene. The J segment lost 6 bases and the V segment lost 4 bases, leaving 8 bases of the junction unmatched. The CDR3 extends over 16 amino acids. CDR3 DNA sequence: TGTGCCAGCAGTTCCCGGGGACTAGCGGGAGTTGGCGAGCAGTACTTC. Translating gives CASSSRGLAGVGEQYF.

This clone was seen once. V gene TRBV5-1 combines with J gene TRBJ2-1, with 7 bases that match TRBD2. The V gene's germline CDR1 is SGHRS and CDR2 YFSETQ. V lost 3 bases and J lost 0; bases outside the gene matches: 3. The CDR3 consists of 15 residues. Here the CDR3 reads CASSSGTTSYNEQFF. The CDR3 DNA reads TGCGCCAGCAGCTCCGGGACTACCTCCTACAATGAGCAGTTCTTC.

V and J are TRBV14 and TRBJ2-1; 7 bases agree with TRBD1. Germline lookup yields CDR1 SGHDN and CDR2 FVKESK. Trimming at V came to 4 bases and at J to 7 bases, leaving 10 bases not matched to a gene. This CDR3 has 15 residues. As DNA, the CDR3 is TGTGCCAGCAGCCCTAGACAGGGTCGGCATAATGAGCAGTTCTTC. It translates to CASSPRQGRHNEQFF. Using reference TRBV14 and TRBJ2-1 for the parts outside the CDR3, the full variable domain is EAGVTQFPSHSVIEKGQTVTLRCDPISGHDNLYWYRRVMGKEIKFLLHFVKESKQDESGMPNNRFLAERTGGTYSTLKVQPAELEDSGVYFCASSPRQGRHNEQFFGPGTRLTVL.

This clone was counted between two and nine times. The chain has TRBV30 and TRBJ1-1; tentative D call: TRBD1 (5 bases). Trimming cost V 0 bases and J 5 bases, with 13 bases left between them. Germline V CDR1 and CDR2: GTSNPN, SVGIG (reference sequence). The CDR3 contains 14 residues. CDR3 protein: CAWSVYQGGTEAFF. For the CDR3, the DNA is TGTGCCTGGAGTGTTTATCAGGGAGGGACTGAAGCTTTCTTT.

The chain is built from TRBV5-1 and TRBJ1-1, with D perhaps matching TRBD1 (6 bases). Germline CDR1 SGHRS, CDR2 YFSETQ. Trimming removed 3 bases from V and 5 bases from J, with 14 bases in between. The CDR3 totals 14 residues. CDR3 nucleotides: TGCGCCAGCAGCTCCCCGGGAGGGGGGACTGAAGCTTTCTTT. This translates into CASSSPGGGTEAFF.

The CDR3 DNA reads as TGTGCCAGCAGCCAAGAAGGGACCTTAGCGGGCGCCCGCCACATTCAGTACTTC. Protein sequence: CASSQEGTLAGARHIQYF. This chain uses TRBV4-2 with TRBJ2-4; 7 bases fit TRBD2. Per the germline V gene, CDR1 is LGHNA and CDR2 is YNFKEQ. The V and J ends lost 0 bases and 8 bases, in that order; junction bases with no gene match: 16. The CDR3 sequence is 18 residues long.

V usage is TRBV30 and J usage is TRBJ2-5; D may be TRBD2 (5 bases). V shed 0 bases and J shed 4 bases, with 6 bases lying between them. The germline V gene has CDR1 GTSNPN and CDR2 SVGIG (reference sequence). The CDR3 has 12 residues. Written as DNA, the CDR3 is TGTGCCTGGAGTGTAGGAGGAGAGACCCAGTACTTC. This translates into CAWSVGGETQYF. Full variable domain (remainder filled in from reference TRBV30 and TRBJ2-5): SQTIHQWPATLVQPVGSPLSLECTVEGTSNPNLYWYRQAAGRGLQLLFYSVGIGQISSEVPQNLSASRPQDRQFILSSKKLLLSDSGFYLCAWSVGGETQYFGPGTRLLVL.

This chain joins TRBV9 and TRBJ1-2; possible D gene TRBD1, 5 bases. The V and J ends lost 5 bases and 2 bases respectively, with 10 bases between them. Germline-derived CDR1 and CDR2 are SGDLS and YYNGEE. This CDR3 contains 13 residues. The chain's CDR3 is CASRGDGNYGYTF. The CDR3 bases are TGTGCCAGCAGGGGGGACGGAAACTATGGCTACACCTTC. Using reference TRBV9 and TRBJ1-2 for the parts outside the CDR3, the full variable domain is DSGVTQTPKHLITATGQRVTLRCSPRSGDLSVYWYQQSLDQGLQFLIQYYNGEERAKGNILERFSAQQFPDLHSELNLSSLELGDSALYFCASRGDGNYGYTFGSGTRLTVV.

The genes are TRBV9 and TRBJ2-2, with 8 bases lining up with TRBD1. Unmatched junction bases numbered 15, after V lost 3 bases and J lost 5 bases. This CDR3 comprises 18 residues. CDR1 and CDR2 (germline): SGDLS, YYNGEE. Here the CDR3 DNA reads TGTGCCAGCAGCGCCCCCCCCCGGGACAGGAGTCCGACCGGGGAGCTGTTTTTT. Residues: CASSAPPRDRSPTGELFF.

The chain combines TRBV5-5 with TRBJ1-6; D is uncertain. V was cut by 4 bases and J by 8 bases, with 10 bases left in between. This CDR3 contains 13 residues. Germline CDR1 SGHKS, CDR2 YYEKEE (reference sequence). Here the CDR3 DNA reads TGTGCCAGCAGCCTGCTACCGGATTCACCCCTCCACTTT. Translating gives CASSLLPDSPLHF.

The chain joins TRBV5-5 to TRBJ2-2, with TRBD2 as a possible D gene (6 bases). The CDR3 has 17 residues. The germline V gene has CDR1 SGHKS and CDR2 YYEKEE (reference sequence). V gave up 0 bases and J gave up 1 base, with 13 bases separating them. The CDR3 spells CASSLAGEVWNTGELFF. CDR3 in DNA: TGTGCCAGCAGCTTGGCCGGGGAGGTTTGGAACACCGGGGAGCTGTTTTTT. Based on the CDR3 plus reference TRBV5-5 and TRBJ2-2, the full variable domain is DAGVTQSPTHLIKTRGQQVTLRCSPISGHKSVSWYQQVLGQGPQFIFQYYEKEERGRGNFPDRFSARQFPNYSSELNVNALLLGDSALYLCASSLAGEVWNTGELFFGEGSRLTVL.

This clone has a handful of counts. The chain couples TRBV7-2 to TRBJ2-7, with 8 bases aligning to TRBD2. With 5 bases clipped from V and 4 bases from J, the junction kept 4 bases outside the gene matches. The V gene's germline CDR1 is SGHTA and CDR2 FQGNSA. The CDR3 consists of 13 residues. The CDR3 DNA reads TGTGCCAGCAGCGTTAGCGGGAATTACGAGCAGTACTTC. Encoded protein: CASSVSGNYEQYF.

The chain links TRBV14 to TRBJ2-1, with D perhaps TRBD1 (5 bases). Germline CDR1 reads SGHDN; CDR2 reads FVKESK. This CDR3 spans 16 amino acids. Trimming pared 2 bases from V and 4 bases from J, leaving 15 bases between. This CDR3 is CASSQRRGPGYNEQFF. The CDR3 region has the DNA TGTGCCAGCAGCCAACGAAGGGGCCCTGGGTACAATGAGCAGTTCTTC.

V is TRBV11-2 and J is TRBJ2-7; 8 nucleotides line up with TRBD1. The V gene's germline CDR1 is SGHAT and CDR2 FQNNGV. The CDR3 runs to 14 residues. The V segment lost 7 bases and the J segment 2 bases; nucleotides outside the gene matches: 7. The CDR3: CASTQGTGAYEQYF. CDR3 nucleotides: TGTGCCAGCACCCAGGGGACAGGTGCCTACGAGCAGTACTTC.

This clone has only one observation. The rearrangement links TRBV4-3 to TRBJ2-2, with D uncertain. CDR3 size: 16 residues. V was clipped by 0 bases and J by 4 bases, with 12 bases between them. Germline V gives CDR1 LGHNA, CDR2 YSLEER. The CDR3 sequence: CASSQDPPGSTGELFF. DNA of the CDR3: TGCGCCAGCAGCCAAGATCCCCCCGGCTCCACCGGGGAGCTGTTTTTT.

J is TRBJ1-1 and V is TRBV4-1, with D maybe TRBD1 (6 bases). Germline values: CDR1 MGHRA, CDR2 YSYEKL. Deletions cut 0 bases from V and 3 bases from J, with 11 bases between. CDR3 length equals 15 residues. The DNA of the CDR3 is TGCGCCAGCAGCCAAGATCCCAGGGGCCACACTGAAGCTTTCTTT. Translating it yields CASSQDPRGHTEAFF.

The V and J genes are TRBV4-2 and TRBJ1-1; unclear D gene. This CDR3 comprises 16 residues. Germline V lookup: CDR1 LGHNA, CDR2 YNFKEQ. V was pared by 0 bases and J by 1 base, with 12 bases between. The CDR3 nucleotides read TGTGCCAGCAGCCAAGATCTCGGCACACCGAACACTGAAGCTTTCTTT. This gives the protein CASSQDLGTPNTEAFF.

The chain carries TRBV4-1 and TRBJ1-4; 7 bases are a match to TRBD1. Germline V CDR1 and CDR2: MGHRA, YSYEKL. The CDR3 is made up of 15 amino acids. The J segment lost 4 bases and the V segment lost 4 bases, leaving 6 bases of the junction unmatched. The CDR3 sequence is CASSRQGQLNEKLFF. The CDR3 region has the DNA TGCGCCAGCAGCCGGCAGGGACAGCTTAATGAAAAACTGTTTTTT.

The V and J genes are TRBV4-1 and TRBJ2-7, with D tentatively TRBD1 (6 bases). The germline V gene encodes CDR1 MGHRA and CDR2 YSYEKL. This CDR3 has 15 amino acids. V was cut by 4 bases and J by 2 bases, with 15 bases left in between. The CDR3 sequence is CASSLDDRSTYEQYF. CDR3 coding DNA: TGCGCCAGCAGCCTCGATGACAGGTCCACCTACGAGCAGTACTTC.

This clone showed up just once. The chain employs TRBV9 and TRBJ1-4, with D possibly TRBD1 on 5 matching bases. Trimming pared 0 bases from V and 2 bases from J, leaving 8 bases between. Germline V gene sequence: CDR1 SGDLS, CDR2 YYNGEE. The CDR3 length is 15 residues. The CDR3 protein is CASSVGDGTNEKLFF. Here the CDR3 DNA reads TGTGCCAGCAGCGTAGGGGACGGGACTAATGAAAAACTGTTTTTT.